This TCR beta chain comes out of a study of blood T cell repertoires in COVID-19. The overall study: Sites across the United States, Italy and Spain contributed samples from acute and convalescent COVID-19. From T cells, B-cell-depleted T cells, or PBMCs came the material, which was cDNA or gDNA.

Germline V CDR1 and CDR2: SGHRS, YFSETQ. The CDR3 runs 15 residues. V lost 1 base to trimming and J lost 4 bases, with 14 bases between them. Original methodology: Amplification of reference gene primers provided the estimated nucleated cell counts. The repertoire was sequenced with immunoSEQ multiplex PCR; TCRdb's copy has only in-frame clones and lacks some. V and J calls plus clone size are reproduced from that table; the DNA served to infer D and trimming. The sample shows around 95,000 clones, more than 85% of them seen only once. The TCR sequence derives from a man aged 25 to 40 in a cohort sampled during active COVID-19. V usage is TRBV5-1 and J usage is TRBJ2-5, with a weak D call TRBD1 (6 bases). Input material: peripheral blood. In nucleotides, the CDR3 is TGCGCCAGCAGCTTGCAAGCTAGAGGGGGAGAGACCCAGTACTTC. Translated: CASSLQARGGETQYF.